This entry describes one TCR beta chain. Its cognate antigen is unknown. This sample is drawn from a study of cytomegalovirus exposure and HLA in healthy donors. This CDR3 has 15 residues. Trimming left V 3 bases short and J 2 bases short, with 14 bases between. Germline V gene sequence: CDR1 SGHVS, CDR2 FNYEAQ. Broader study findings: Three of the chains that were CMV-associated were confirmed in vitro to be specific for CMV antigens. Available immune exposure information was restricted to CMV serostatus only. Later analysis identified a missense DCLRE1C variant that was linked to TCR beta V- and J-gene trimming.

13 Jbeta primers and 60 Vbeta primers were used for the PCR. Profiled with immunoSEQ multiplex PCR; TCRdb holds only in-frame clones, not every one. Here the sample spans 180,000 or so clones, approximately 80% being singletons. The V and J genes are TRBV7-6 and TRBJ2-7, with D possibly being TRBD1 (7 bases). This TCR was recovered from a girl aged 10 to 17 in good health and CMV-seropositive. The sample taken for sequencing was PBMCs. The CDR3 DNA follows: TGTGCCAGCAGCTTTGGCGGGACAGCCGCCTACGAGCAGTACTTC. This gives the protein CASSFGGTAAYEQYF.